Listed below are T cell receptor beta chains from one sample, sequenced in a study of blood T cell repertoires in COVID-19. Profiling relied on immunoSEQ multiplex PCR, and the TCRdb table lists in-frame clones only, not all of them. The table includes 230,000 or so clones, around 87% detected once. Sample: peripheral blood. These receptor sequences come from a woman aged 60 to 75 with COVID-19, enrolled during active disease. Both conserved end residues are part of each CDR3. A D gene is named only where the DNA matches it firmly. Size values are once, few and many counts, or a class for expanded clones, and some rows have none.

v_gene: TRBV19; j_gene: TRBJ2-7; abundance: .; d_gene: TRBD1; CDR3nt: TGTGCCAGTAGTATAGAAGGACAGGGGGCGCTCGAGCAGTACTTC; CDR3aa: CASSIEGQGALEQYF
v_gene: TRBV5-4; j_gene: TRBJ2-7; abundance: .; d_gene: .; CDR3nt: TGTGCCAGCAGCTTGGACTCAATCGACGAGCAGTACTTC; CDR3aa: CASSLDSIDEQYF
v_gene: TRBV6-1; j_gene: TRBJ2-2; abundance: .; d_gene: .; CDR3nt: TGTGCCAGCAGTGAATCGGGCACCGGGGAGCTGTTTTTT; CDR3aa: CASSESGTGELFF
v_gene: TRBV30; j_gene: TRBJ1-1; abundance: .; d_gene: TRBD1; CDR3nt: TGTGCCTGGAGTGGGTCAGGGGGCCCGACTGAAGCTTTCTTT; CDR3aa: CAWSGSGGPTEAFF
v_gene: TRBV5-1; j_gene: TRBJ2-1; abundance: .; d_gene: TRBD2; CDR3nt: TGCGCCAGCAGGGCCGGGACTAGCGGGACCTACAATGAGCAGTTCTTC; CDR3aa: CASRAGTSGTYNEQFF
v_gene: TRBV9; j_gene: TRBJ1-2; abundance: .; d_gene: .; CDR3nt: TGTGCCAGCAGCGTAACGGCAGGGGTGGACTATGGCTACACCTTC; CDR3aa: CASSVTAGVDYGYTF
v_gene: TRBV15; j_gene: TRBJ1-1; abundance: .; d_gene: .; CDR3nt: TGTGCCACCAGCAGGAGCACAGGGATGAACACTGAAGCTTTCTTT; CDR3aa: CATSRSTGMNTEAFF
v_gene: TRBV19; j_gene: TRBJ1-2; abundance: .; d_gene: TRBD1; CDR3nt: TGTGCCAGTAGTAAGGACAGGGATGTCTATGGCTACACCTTC; CDR3aa: CASSKDRDVYGYTF
v_gene: TRBV15; j_gene: TRBJ1-5; abundance: .; d_gene: .; CDR3nt: TGTGCCACCAGCAGAGTTCGGGGGTTCAATCAGCCCCAGCATTTT; CDR3aa: CATSRVRGFNQPQHF
v_gene: TRBV2; j_gene: TRBJ1-5; abundance: .; d_gene: .; CDR3nt: TGTGCCAGCAGGACAGTAAGCAATCAGCCCCAGCATTTT; CDR3aa: CASRTVSNQPQHF
v_gene: TRBV6-5; j_gene: TRBJ2-5; abundance: .; d_gene: TRBD1; CDR3nt: TGTGCCAGCAGTCCCACGGGGACAGGGGAGACCCAGTACTTC; CDR3aa: CASSPTGTGETQYF
v_gene: TRBV20-1; j_gene: TRBJ1-2; abundance: .; d_gene: .; CDR3nt: TGCAGTGCTAGTCCGGACAGTAACTATGGCTACACCTTC; CDR3aa: CSASPDSNYGYTF
v_gene: TRBV29-1; j_gene: TRBJ1-3; abundance: .; d_gene: TRBD1; CDR3nt: TGCAGTGTCGAGGGGGCGGAGAGCTCTGGAAACACCATATATTTT; CDR3aa: CSVEGAESSGNTIYF
v_gene: TRBV6-1; j_gene: TRBJ1-2; abundance: .; d_gene: .; CDR3nt: TGTGCCAGCAGTGATGTAATAGGCAGGGCTTTCTATGGCTACACCTTC; CDR3aa: CASSDVIGRAFYGYTF
v_gene: TRBV11-2; j_gene: TRBJ1-4; abundance: .; d_gene: .; CDR3nt: TGTGCCAGCAGCCTCGGGGGTCGCATGTTTTTT; CDR3aa: CASSLGGRMFF
v_gene: TRBV2; j_gene: TRBJ2-7; abundance: .; d_gene: TRBD1; CDR3nt: TGTGCCAGCAACTTGGACAGGGGGCGCGAGCAGTACTTC; CDR3aa: CASNLDRGREQYF
v_gene: TRBV5-1; j_gene: TRBJ1-2; abundance: .; d_gene: .; CDR3nt: TGCGCCAGCAGCTTCGACAGCTATGGCTACACCTTC; CDR3aa: CASSFDSYGYTF
v_gene: TRBV7-9; j_gene: TRBJ1-5; abundance: .; d_gene: TRBD1; CDR3nt: TGTGCCAGCAGCTTAGAAACAGGGGTCTACAATCAGCCCCAGCATTTT; CDR3aa: CASSLETGVYNQPQHF
v_gene: TRBV6-6; j_gene: TRBJ1-1; abundance: .; d_gene: .; CDR3nt: TGTGCCAGCAGTTACGGGGGGGGGAACACTGAAGCTTTCTTT; CDR3aa: CASSYGGGNTEAFF
v_gene: TRBV2; j_gene: TRBJ2-7; abundance: .; d_gene: .; CDR3nt: TGTGCCAGCAATGCGGATACCAGGGTGGAGCAGTACTTC; CDR3aa: CASNADTRVEQYF
v_gene: TRBV11-3; j_gene: TRBJ2-7; abundance: .; d_gene: .; CDR3nt: TGTGCCAGCAGCCGCACAGGGGGAGGGCACTACGAGCAGTACTTC; CDR3aa: CASSRTGGGHYEQYF
v_gene: TRBV24-1; j_gene: TRBJ1-5; abundance: .; d_gene: TRBD1; CDR3nt: TGTGCCACCAGTGATTTAAGGGACAGCTCGGGGCCCCAGCATTTT; CDR3aa: CATSDLRDSSGPQHF
v_gene: TRBV2; j_gene: TRBJ1-5; abundance: .; d_gene: TRBD1; CDR3nt: TGTGCCAGCAGTGAGAGGGACAGGGGTTATAGCAATCAGCCCCAGCATTTT; CDR3aa: CASSERDRGYSNQPQHF
v_gene: TRBV4-1; j_gene: TRBJ1-4; abundance: .; d_gene: .; CDR3nt: TGCGCCAGCAGCCAAGACCCACTGCAGGGTAATGAAAAACTGTTTTTT; CDR3aa: CASSQDPLQGNEKLFF
v_gene: TRBV20-1; j_gene: TRBJ1-2; abundance: .; d_gene: .; CDR3nt: TGCAGTGCTAGTTCGACAGAAGCTAACTATGGCTACACCTTC; CDR3aa: CSASSTEANYGYTF
v_gene: TRBV5-1; j_gene: TRBJ1-5; abundance: .; d_gene: .; CDR3nt: TGCGCCAGCAGCCCATCTAGCAATCAGCCCCAGCATTTT; CDR3aa: CASSPSSNQPQHF
v_gene: TRBV6-5; j_gene: TRBJ1-1; abundance: .; d_gene: .; CDR3nt: TGTGCCAGCAGTTACGGGGCAGGGGCGAACACTGAAGCTTTCTTT; CDR3aa: CASSYGAGANTEAFF
v_gene: TRBV19; j_gene: TRBJ1-1; abundance: .; d_gene: .; CDR3nt: TGTGCCAGTAGTATGGGAGGAGAAGGGCAGGCGAACACTGAAGCTTTCTTT; CDR3aa: CASSMGGEGQANTEAFF
v_gene: TRBV16; j_gene: TRBJ2-5; abundance: .; d_gene: .; CDR3nt: TGTGCCAGCAGCCAATCTCGGGGTTCGGGAGAGACCCAGTACTTC; CDR3aa: CASSQSRGSGETQYF
v_gene: TRBV9; j_gene: TRBJ1-6; abundance: .; d_gene: .; CDR3nt: TGTGCCAGCAGCGTAGTAGGGACTCAGGGTTCACCCCTCCACTTT; CDR3aa: CASSVVGTQGSPLHF
v_gene: TRBV6-1; j_gene: TRBJ2-7; abundance: .; d_gene: TRBD1; CDR3nt: TGTGCCAGCAGTGAAGTCGGGACAGGGGTATACGAGCAGTACTTC; CDR3aa: CASSEVGTGVYEQYF
v_gene: TRBV19; j_gene: TRBJ1-5; abundance: .; d_gene: .; CDR3nt: TGTGCCAGTAGTGTCGGGCCGGCGGGAGATCAGCCCCAGCATTTT; CDR3aa: CASSVGPAGDQPQHF
v_gene: TRBV5-4; j_gene: TRBJ2-4; abundance: .; d_gene: .; CDR3nt: TGTGCCAGCAGCTTGGCCGGAGTAACAGGGAACATTCAGTACTTC; CDR3aa: CASSLAGVTGNIQYF
v_gene: TRBV5-1; j_gene: TRBJ2-1; abundance: .; d_gene: TRBD1; CDR3nt: TGCGCCAGCAGCGGGAACACAGGGGACCCTGAGCAGTTCTTC; CDR3aa: CASSGNTGDPEQFF
v_gene: TRBV2; j_gene: TRBJ1-2; abundance: .; d_gene: .; CDR3nt: TGTGCCAGCACCCCGGACAGAATTAACTATGGCTACACCTTC; CDR3aa: CASTPDRINYGYTF
v_gene: TRBV4-1; j_gene: TRBJ1-1; abundance: once; d_gene: .; CDR3nt: TGCGCCAGCAGCCAAGTCCGGGCAGGGGAAGCTTTCTTT; CDR3aa: CASSQVRAGEAFF
v_gene: TRBV19; j_gene: TRBJ1-5; abundance: .; d_gene: TRBD1; CDR3nt: TGTGCCAGTAGGACGACAGGGTATAGCAATCAGCCCCAGCATTTT; CDR3aa: CASRTTGYSNQPQHF
v_gene: TRBV10-3; j_gene: TRBJ1-1; abundance: .; d_gene: TRBD1; CDR3nt: TGTGCCATCAGTGAGCGGGACAGCGGAGGAGAAAACACTGAAGCTTTCTTT; CDR3aa: CAISERDSGGENTEAFF
v_gene: TRBV20-1; j_gene: TRBJ1-3; abundance: .; d_gene: .; CDR3nt: TGCAGTGCACACCAGGGGAACACCATATATTTT; CDR3aa: CSAHQGNTIYF
v_gene: TRBV9; j_gene: TRBJ2-1; abundance: .; d_gene: TRBD2; CDR3nt: TGTGCCAGCAGCGTCAGGACTAGCTCCTACAATGAGCAGTTCTTC; CDR3aa: CASSVRTSSYNEQFF
v_gene: TRBV14; j_gene: TRBJ1-1; abundance: .; d_gene: TRBD1; CDR3nt: TGTGCCAGCAGCCAGACAGGGAGGCCTATACCATATGAAGCTTTCTTT; CDR3aa: CASSQTGRPIPYEAFF
v_gene: TRBV6-2/TRBV6-3; j_gene: TRBJ1-4; abundance: .; d_gene: .; CDR3nt: TGTGCCAGCAGTAACCAGCGGGGGCGCGGTGAAAAACTGTTTTTT; CDR3aa: CASSNQRGRGEKLFF
v_gene: TRBV5-1; j_gene: TRBJ1-2; abundance: .; d_gene: TRBD1; CDR3nt: TGCGCCAGCAGCTTGGCAGGACAGGGGGCTGGCTACACCTTC; CDR3aa: CASSLAGQGAGYTF
v_gene: TRBV27; j_gene: TRBJ1-4; abundance: .; d_gene: .; CDR3nt: TGTGCCAGCAGTTTGTTCCAGGATGAAAAACTGTTTTTT; CDR3aa: CASSLFQDEKLFF
v_gene: TRBV7-2; j_gene: TRBJ1-1; abundance: .; d_gene: .; CDR3nt: TGTGCCAGCAGCTTTTCGGGGAACACTGAAGCTTTCTTT; CDR3aa: CASSFSGNTEAFF
v_gene: TRBV15; j_gene: TRBJ2-1; abundance: few; d_gene: TRBD1; CDR3nt: TGTGCCACCAGCAGAGATACAGGGGGGTACAATGAGCAGTTCTTC; CDR3aa: CATSRDTGGYNEQFF
v_gene: TRBV6-5; j_gene: TRBJ2-7; abundance: .; d_gene: .; CDR3nt: TGTGCCAGCAGTCCCCCCGCGGACGAGCAGTACTTC; CDR3aa: CASSPPADEQYF
v_gene: TRBV7-2; j_gene: TRBJ1-1; abundance: .; d_gene: TRBD1; CDR3nt: TGTGCCAGCCGCGGCCAGACAGGGGTGAACACTGAAGCTTTCTTT; CDR3aa: CASRGQTGVNTEAFF